This T cell receptor (beta chain) was observed in a study of blood T cell repertoires in COVID-19. Looking at the study overall: Sources were T cells, B-cell-depleted T cells, or PBMCs; the material itself was cDNA or gDNA.

Only in-frame clones appear in the TCRdb table, and some are missing; sequencing was by immunoSEQ multiplex PCR. The sample lists about 200,000 clones; around 84% were seen once. The CDR3 is 15 residues long. V shed 4 bases, J shed 2 bases, and the junction held 5 bases outside the gene matches. The germline gives CDR1 SGDLS, CDR2 YYNGEE. All enrollees were about 18 to 90 years old and from roughly 26 US areas. Researchers sorted participants into cohorts using their self-reported clinical history. Cohort 3 donors counted as recovered after two negative PCRs, clearance, or resolved symptoms. The chain links TRBV9 to TRBJ2-1, with 8 positions matching TRBD2. The source is a middle-aged man who had recovered from COVID-19. Sequencing input: PBMCs or T cells enriched from blood (not recorded which). This chain's CDR3 is CASSISGSPYNEQFF. The CDR3 coding sequence is TGTGCCAGCAGCATAAGCGGGAGCCCCTACAATGAGCAGTTCTTC.